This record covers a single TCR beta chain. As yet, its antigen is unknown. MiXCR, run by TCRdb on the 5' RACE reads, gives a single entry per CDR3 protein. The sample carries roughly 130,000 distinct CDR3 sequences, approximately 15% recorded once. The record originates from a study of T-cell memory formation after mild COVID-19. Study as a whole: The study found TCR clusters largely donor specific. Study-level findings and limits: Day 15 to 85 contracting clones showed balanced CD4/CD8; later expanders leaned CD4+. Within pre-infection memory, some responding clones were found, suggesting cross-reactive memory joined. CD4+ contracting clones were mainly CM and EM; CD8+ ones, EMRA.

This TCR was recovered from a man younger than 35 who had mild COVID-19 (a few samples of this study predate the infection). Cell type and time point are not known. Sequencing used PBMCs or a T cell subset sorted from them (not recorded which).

This CDR3 reads CATSRALQDEQFF. CDR3 bases: TGTGCCACCAGCAGAGCTCTACAGGATGAGCAGTTCTTC. The chain recombines TRBV15 with TRBJ2-1; possibly TRBD1 for D (5 bases). V gave up 1 base and J gave up 8 bases, with 9 bases separating them. There are 13 residues in the CDR3. Germline CDR1 and CDR2: LNHNV and YYDKDF (reference sequence).